Detailed here is one T cell receptor (beta chain). This clonotype was recorded a few times. It lacks a known antigen. No per-base quality is available; no much larger clone lies one base away. The sample originates from a study of blood T cells in healthy people across ages (dated by TCRdb to 2015 to 2017). Study-wide context: In model experiments, template switching captured about one uniquely barcoded TCR beta cDNA molecule for every two T cells. Age-related changes in TCR beta repertoire diversity were measured in the study by deep sequencing normalized with unique cDNA molecular identifiers. The donors were divided into four age groups: young (average about 15 years), middle-aged (almost 40), aged (around 67) and long-lived (around 87). For two donors (one aged 18 to 29 and one aged 80 or older), the study analyzed two additional independent replicas of 1 million unique cDNA reads from the same blood draw. Overall study outcomes, separate from this receptor: Compared with the aged group, the long-lived group had more naive CD4+ T cells, fewer expanded clones and increased TCR diversity, suggesting age selection. Conclusive comparison of naive and antigen-experienced compartments was prevented by the profiling of bulk unsorted PBMCs. The percentage of naive T cells measured by flow cytometry correlated strongly with observed TCR beta diversity. Estimates of total diversity from one million sequenced T cells were regarded as lower bounds and underestimates. The CMV infection status of donors was not known, potentially confounding age-related changes in expanded clonotypes. As age increased, observed TCR beta diversity per million T cells dropped in a roughly linear way, and a significant reduction was already evident by age 40.

CDR1 and CDR2 are drawn from the germline V gene: MNHEY, SVGEGT. Germline trimming amounts to 6 bases on V and 6 bases on J, with 7 as the count of junction bases outside the gene matches. The CDR3 goes from the cysteine to the phenylalanine over 14 residues. CDR3 DNA is the only sequence kept; it has 42 bases, read in frame from the first base. Systemically healthy Caucasian individuals from Russia, 35 to 40 in total and aged roughly 6 to 100 years, were included as donors. Each donor gave roughly 11 milliliters of peripheral blood, drawn into EDTA-treated Vacutainer tubes. Ficoll-Paque density-gradient centrifugation was used to isolate PBMCs, with at least 6.5 million per sample. Total RNA was extracted from PBMCs with Trizol reagent, with at least 5 micrograms obtained per sample. Naive CD45RAhigh/CD27high T cell percentages were measured by flow cytometry on a PBMC aliquot from every donor. Library creation used 5' RACE. The sequencer was an Illumina HiSeq 2500. A second PCR of roughly 6 to 11 cycles was run with a J-beta primer mix and a sample-barcoded 5' primer. Each TCR beta cDNA molecule received a unique molecular identifier from a template-switch 5' adaptor carrying 12 random nucleotides. At least 2.5 million CDR3-containing paired-end reads were obtained from each sample. All of the RNA was converted into first-strand cDNA using the Mint cDNA synthesis kit, with a TRBC-specific oligonucleotide serving as the primer. All cDNA was treated with uracil-DNA glycosylase and then went through a first 18-cycle PCR with the universal primers M1SS and BC2_uni_R. The paper's data handling went like this. For normalization, 1 million high-quality reads, each with a distinct molecular identifier, were randomly selected from each sample. Instead of being binned into consensus sequences, reads with shared molecular identifiers were discarded. MiTCR, run with a Q25 quality threshold and the strictest error-elimination algorithm, handled CDR3 identification, clonotype clustering and error correction. A nonparametric unseen species model with Euler transformation was used to estimate lower-bound total TCR beta diversity. In-frame beta chains were kept once TCRdb had trimmed the public reads at Q25 with fastp and called clones with MiXCR. Rows are unified per CDR3 protein, each entry keeping the most common DNA and genes. These V and J calls derive from TCRdb rather than the authors' analysis. The sample table records some 760,000 distinct CDR3 sequences; around a quarter of these occur just once. Of the sample, more than 8.5% is held by the ten largest clones.

A further study also used this sample, focusing on T cells of mothers and their children. That second report states: Nine systemically healthy Caucasian individuals served as donors, namely three mothers together with their six children. cDNA synthesis used all of the extracted RNA, with roughly 1.5 ug of RNA in each 15 ul reaction. Sample barcodes and 2-4 random nucleotides were added via the M1S primer in the second PCR. Each mother yielded over 10 million TCR beta CDR3 reads and each child roughly 3 million reads. Thymic selection similarly shapes TCR recombination output in related and unrelated pairs, with minor effect from inherited differences. Normalized repertoire overlap was always slightly but never significantly higher in related than unrelated mother-child pairs. Persistent microchimeric T cell clones were not detected, at a sensitivity of about 100 clones per million clonotypes. The study used deep NGS to compare TCR beta repertoires of mothers and children, seeking features distinguishing related mother-child pairs from unrelated individuals. The mean age was around 40 +/- 4 years for the mothers and about 10 +/- 4 years for the children. Libraries were sequenced on Illumina HiSeq 2000 with 100+100 nt paired-end reads after adapter ligation with NEBNext reagents. To avoid cross-contamination, the mother libraries and the child libraries were prepared a month apart and sequenced in separate runs. Between about 500,000 and 2,100,000 distinct TCR beta clonotypes were identified per donor. Naive TCR beta clonotypes were estimated from low-frequency clonotypes matched to each donor's FACS-determined naive share, without sorting.

Specimen: blood. The clonotype originates from a boy aged 5-17 years in good health. This chain is built from TRBV6-2 or TRBV6-3 and TRBJ1-5; TRBD1 aligns with 8 central bases. The DNA sequence is as follows: TGTGCCAGCAGATATTCAGGGGGCGGTCAGCCCCAGCATTTT. It is translated as CASRYSGGGQPQHF.